The entry that follows covers one T cell receptor (beta chain) sequence. There are 17 residues in the CDR3. Germline lookup yields CDR1 MGHRA and CDR2 YSYEKL. The V segment lost 1 base and the J segment 10 bases; nucleotides outside the gene matches: 9. Data came from immunoSEQ multiplex PCR; TCRdb stores just in-frame clones and leaves some out. The sample yields about 440,000 clones, around 90% seen once. Recovery meant two consecutive negative NP/OP PCR tests, professional clearance, or resolved symptoms. This entry comes from a study of blood T cell repertoires in COVID-19. What was sequenced was PBMCs or T cells enriched from blood (not recorded which). The receptor was derived from a man younger than 35 who had recovered from COVID-19. This chain uses TRBV4-1 with TRBJ1-6; 11 nucleotides line up with TRBD1. CDR3 loop: CASSQAGQGARVSPLHF. CDR3 coding DNA: TGCGCCAGCAGCCAAGCCGGACAGGGGGCGCGGGTGTCACCCCTCCACTTT.